The subject of this entry is one TCR beta chain. The antigen remains unidentified. Generated by immunoSEQ multiplex PCR, the TCRdb table keeps only in-frame clones and is missing some. Among approximately 330,000 clones listed, less than 85% were seen once. These data come from a study of shared clonotypes between healthy human individuals. Study information: Each donor's CD4 naive and CD4 memory cells filled three plates apiece, CD8 naive two, and CD8 memory one.

Notes on the study in general: Even with large depth, rarefaction showed that sorted-subset sequencing was incomplete. A reduction in generation probabilities was seen for non-shared clonotypes relative to those shared by all four donors.

The TCR sequence derives from a man under 40 in good health. Material for sequencing was memory CD4+ T cells sorted from blood. Indicated subset: CD45RA-negative fraction.

Here the CDR3 DNA reads TGTGCCTGGAGTGTTATCGTAAACACTGAAGCTTTCTTT. As protein: CAWSVIVNTEAFF. This chain uses TRBV30 with TRBJ1-1; D is unclear. Trimming took 0 bases from V and 2 from J, leaving 7 bases between them. The CDR3 sequence is 13 residues long. The germline V gene encodes CDR1 GTSNPN and CDR2 SVGIG (reference sequence). The full variable domain, rest sourced from reference TRBV30 and TRBJ1-1, is SQTIHQWPATLVQPVGSPLSLECTVEGTSNPNLYWYRQAAGRGLQLLFYSVGIGQISSEVPQNLSASRPQDRQFILSSKKLLLSDSGFYLCAWSVIVNTEAFFGQGTRLTVV.